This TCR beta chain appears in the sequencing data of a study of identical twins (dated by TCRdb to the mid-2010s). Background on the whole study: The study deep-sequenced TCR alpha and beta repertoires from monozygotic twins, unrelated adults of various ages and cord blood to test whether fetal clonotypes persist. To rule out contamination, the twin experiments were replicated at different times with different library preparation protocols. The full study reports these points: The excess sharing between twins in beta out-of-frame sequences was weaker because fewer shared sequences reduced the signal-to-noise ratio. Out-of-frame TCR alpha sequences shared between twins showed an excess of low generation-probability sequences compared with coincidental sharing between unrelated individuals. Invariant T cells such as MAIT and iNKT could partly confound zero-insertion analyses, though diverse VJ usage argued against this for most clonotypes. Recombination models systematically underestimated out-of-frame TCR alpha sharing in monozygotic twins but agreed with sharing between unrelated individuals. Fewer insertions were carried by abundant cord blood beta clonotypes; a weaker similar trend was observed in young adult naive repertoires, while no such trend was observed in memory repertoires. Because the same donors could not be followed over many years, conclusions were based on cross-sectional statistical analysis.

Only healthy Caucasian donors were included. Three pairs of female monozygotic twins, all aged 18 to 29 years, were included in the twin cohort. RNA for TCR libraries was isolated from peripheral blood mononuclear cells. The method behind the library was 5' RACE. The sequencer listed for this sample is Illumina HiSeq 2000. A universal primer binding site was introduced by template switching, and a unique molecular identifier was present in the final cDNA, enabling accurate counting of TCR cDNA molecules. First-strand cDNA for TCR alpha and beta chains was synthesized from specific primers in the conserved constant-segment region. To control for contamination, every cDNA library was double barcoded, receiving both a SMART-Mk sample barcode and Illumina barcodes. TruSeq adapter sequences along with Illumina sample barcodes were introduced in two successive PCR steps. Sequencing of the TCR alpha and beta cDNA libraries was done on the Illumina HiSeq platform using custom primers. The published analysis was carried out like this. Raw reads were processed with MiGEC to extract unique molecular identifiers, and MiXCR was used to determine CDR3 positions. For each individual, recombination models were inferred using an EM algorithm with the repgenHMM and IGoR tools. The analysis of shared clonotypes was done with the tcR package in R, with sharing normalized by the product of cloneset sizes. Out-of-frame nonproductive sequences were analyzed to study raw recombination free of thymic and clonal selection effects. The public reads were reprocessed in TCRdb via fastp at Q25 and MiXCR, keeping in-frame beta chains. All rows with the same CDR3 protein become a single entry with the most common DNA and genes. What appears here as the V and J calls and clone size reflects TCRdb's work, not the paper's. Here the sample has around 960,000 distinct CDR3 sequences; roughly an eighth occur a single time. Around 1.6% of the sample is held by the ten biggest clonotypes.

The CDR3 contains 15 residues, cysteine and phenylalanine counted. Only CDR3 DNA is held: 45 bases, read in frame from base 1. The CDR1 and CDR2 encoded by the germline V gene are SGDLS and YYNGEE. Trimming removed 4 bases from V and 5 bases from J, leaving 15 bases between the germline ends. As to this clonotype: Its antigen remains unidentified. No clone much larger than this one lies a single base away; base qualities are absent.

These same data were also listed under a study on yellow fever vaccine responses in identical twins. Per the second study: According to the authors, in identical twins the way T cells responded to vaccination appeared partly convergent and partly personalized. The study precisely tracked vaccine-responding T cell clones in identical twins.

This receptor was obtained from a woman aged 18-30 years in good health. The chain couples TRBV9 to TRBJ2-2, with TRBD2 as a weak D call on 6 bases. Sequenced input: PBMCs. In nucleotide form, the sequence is TGTGCCAGCAGCCCACCGCGGGGATGGACCGGGGAGCTGTTTTTT. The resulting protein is CASSPPRGWTGELFF.